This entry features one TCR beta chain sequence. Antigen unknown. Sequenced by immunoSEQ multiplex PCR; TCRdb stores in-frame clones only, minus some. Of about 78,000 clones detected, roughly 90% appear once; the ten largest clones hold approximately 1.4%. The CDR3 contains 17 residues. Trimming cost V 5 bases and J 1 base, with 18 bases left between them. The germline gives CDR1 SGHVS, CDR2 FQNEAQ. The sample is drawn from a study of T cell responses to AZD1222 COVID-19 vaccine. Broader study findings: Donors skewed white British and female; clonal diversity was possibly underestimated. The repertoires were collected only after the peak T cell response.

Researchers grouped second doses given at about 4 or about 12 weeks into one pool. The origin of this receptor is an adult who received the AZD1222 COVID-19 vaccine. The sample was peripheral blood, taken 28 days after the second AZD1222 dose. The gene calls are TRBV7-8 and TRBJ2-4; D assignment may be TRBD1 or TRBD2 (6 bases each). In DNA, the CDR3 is TGTGCCAGCAGCCAGCGTATTGGGGGGCGCGCCAAAAACATTCAGTACTTC. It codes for CASSQRIGGRAKNIQYF.